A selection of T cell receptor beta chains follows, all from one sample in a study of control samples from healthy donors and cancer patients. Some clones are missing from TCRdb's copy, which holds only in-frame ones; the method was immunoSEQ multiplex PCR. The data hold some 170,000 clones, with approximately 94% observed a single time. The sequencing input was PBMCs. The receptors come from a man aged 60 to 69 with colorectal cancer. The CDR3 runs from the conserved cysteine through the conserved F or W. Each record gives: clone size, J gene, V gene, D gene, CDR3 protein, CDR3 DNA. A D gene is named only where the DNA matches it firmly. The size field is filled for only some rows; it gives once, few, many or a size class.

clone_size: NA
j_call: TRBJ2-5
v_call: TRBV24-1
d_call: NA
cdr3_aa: CATSAPGNLQETQYF
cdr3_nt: TGTGCCACCAGTGCCCCCGGGAACCTTCAAGAGACCCAGTACTTC

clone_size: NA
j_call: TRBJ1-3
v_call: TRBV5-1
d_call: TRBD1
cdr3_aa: CASSPGTGEGNTIYF
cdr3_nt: TGCGCCAGCAGCCCCGGGACAGGGGAAGGAAACACCATATATTTT

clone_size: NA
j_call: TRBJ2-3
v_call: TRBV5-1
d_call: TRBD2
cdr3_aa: CASSLSLGGGDTDTQYF
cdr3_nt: TGCGCCAGCAGCTTGAGTCTAGGCGGGGGAGACACAGATACGCAGTATTTT

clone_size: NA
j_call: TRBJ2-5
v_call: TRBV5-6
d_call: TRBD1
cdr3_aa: CASSFLGQGYQETQYF
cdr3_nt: TGTGCCAGCAGCTTCTTGGGACAGGGATACCAAGAGACCCAGTACTTC

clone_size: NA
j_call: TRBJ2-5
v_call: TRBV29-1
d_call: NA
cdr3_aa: CSVEGAQETQYF
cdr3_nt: TGCAGCGTTGAAGGGGCCCAAGAGACCCAGTACTTC

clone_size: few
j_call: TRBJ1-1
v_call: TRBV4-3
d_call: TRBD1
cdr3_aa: CASSQAGQKLTTEAFF
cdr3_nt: TGCGCCAGCAGCCAAGCGGGACAGAAATTGACGACTGAAGCTTTCTTT

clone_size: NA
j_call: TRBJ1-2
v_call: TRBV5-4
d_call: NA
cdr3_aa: CASSPSVTLNYGYTF
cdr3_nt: TGTGCCAGCAGCCCGTCGGTGACCCTTAACTATGGCTACACCTTC

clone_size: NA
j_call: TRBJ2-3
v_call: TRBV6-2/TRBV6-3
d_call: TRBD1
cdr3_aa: CASSSGQGREDTQYF
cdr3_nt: TGTGCCAGCAGCTCCGGACAGGGAAGGGAAGATACGCAGTATTTT

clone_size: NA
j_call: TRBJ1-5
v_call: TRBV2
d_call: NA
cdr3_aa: CASRPRFNQPQHF
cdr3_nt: TGTGCCAGCAGGCCACGATTCAATCAGCCCCAGCATTTT

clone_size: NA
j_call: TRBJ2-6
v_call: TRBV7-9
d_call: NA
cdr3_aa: CASSLSGGANVLTF
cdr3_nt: TGTGCCAGCAGCTTAAGCGGTGGGGCCAACGTCCTGACTTTC

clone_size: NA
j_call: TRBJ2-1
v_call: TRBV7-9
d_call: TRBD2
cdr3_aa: CASSDSGGAYNEQFF
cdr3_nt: TGTGCCAGCAGCGACAGCGGGGGGGCTTACAATGAGCAGTTCTTC

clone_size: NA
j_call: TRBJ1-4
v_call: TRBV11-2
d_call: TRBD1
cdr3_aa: CASSLAGQLINEKLFF
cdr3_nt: TGTGCCAGCAGCTTAGCGGGACAGCTAATTAATGAAAAACTGTTTTTT